This T cell receptor beta chain was found in a study of blood T cells in healthy people across ages. Broader study findings: More naive CD4+ cells and higher diversity marked long-lived donors relative to aged donors.

Isolating PBMCs gave at least 6 million of these cells per sample. The sample holds many counts of this clonotype. Its antigen is still unknown. The use of a sample-barcoded 5' primer and a J-beta primer mix characterized a second PCR of about 6 to 12 cycles. A template-switch adaptor with 12 random nucleotides tagged each cDNA molecule. Using its own MiXCR run on the 5' RACE reads, TCRdb lists one record per CDR3 protein. The sample has fewer than 750,000 distinct CDR3 sequences; 40% to 55% are singletons. The TCR comes from a man older than 75 in good health. Sequences were obtained from blood.

The CDR3 loop reads CASTSRGVPAGNEQFF. The CDR3 DNA is TGTGCCAGCACTTCTCGGGGCGTTCCGGCCGGAAATGAGCAGTTCTTC. V and J are TRBV7-9 and TRBJ2-1; D is tentatively TRBD1 or TRBD2 (5 bases each). CDR3 length equals 16 residues. The V end lost 7 bases, the J end lost 7 bases, and 23 bases lay between the germline ends. Germline CDR1 and CDR2: SEHNR and FQNEAQ (reference sequence).